Included here is one T cell receptor (beta chain) sequence, with context. Its target is not known. The data belong to a study of STAT5B mutations in CD4+ large granular lymphocyte leukemia. Study-level findings and limits: About 25% of private leukemic clonotypes occurred rarely in other patients' non-leukemic repertoires.

Controls came from buffy coats of healthy blood donors. This CDR3 is built from 15 residues. Per the germline V gene, CDR1 is MDHEN and CDR2 is SYDVKM. The V gene lost 3 bases and the J gene lost 5 bases, with 17 bases spanning the gap. Some clones are missing from TCRdb's copy, which holds only in-frame ones; the method was immunoSEQ multiplex PCR. The table lists around 34,000 clones, 70% to 90% of them singletons. This TCR was sampled from a human donor in good health. The chain combines TRBV28 with TRBJ2-7, with D possibly being TRBD2 (5 bases). Material: CD4+ T cells from blood buffy coats. The CDR3 spells CASSLVSGGRNEQYF. The CDR3 coding sequence is TGTGCCAGCAGTTTGGTCAGCGGAGGTCGGAACGAGCAGTACTTC.